These 12 T cell receptor beta chains were all obtained from the same sample, sequenced in a study of blood T cell repertoires in COVID-19. Some clones are missing from TCRdb's copy, which holds only in-frame ones; the method was immunoSEQ multiplex PCR. The sample records about 280,000 clones, around 90% being singletons. The sequencing sample was made of PBMCs or T cells enriched from blood (not recorded which). These receptors were collected from a woman aged 18-29 years with acute COVID-19.

This rearrangement joins TRBV30 to TRBJ1-2, with TRBD1 matching 9 bases. Germline-derived CDR1 and CDR2 are GTSNPN and SVGIG (reference sequence). This CDR3 is built from 15 residues. V lost 3 bases, J lost 4 bases, and 9 bases stayed unmatched. The CDR3 reads CAWRDTGGAGYGYTF. The CDR3 DNA is TGTGCCTGGAGAGACACAGGGGGCGCTGGCTATGGCTACACCTTC.

The rearrangement links TRBV2 to TRBJ1-1, with a possible D match to TRBD1 (5 bases). Per the germline V gene, CDR1 is SNHLY and CDR2 is FYNNEI. This CDR3 spans 14 amino acids. With 6 bases removed from V and 2 bases from J, the gap between germline ends came to 13 bases. CDR3 sequence reads: CASRTGDFNTEAFF. The CDR3 region has the DNA TGTGCCAGCAGAACAGGAGACTTTAACACTGAAGCTTTCTTT. The full variable domain, its missing parts supplied by reference TRBV2 and TRBJ1-1, is EPEVTQTPSHQVTQMGQEVILRCVPISNHLYFYWYRQILGQKVEFLVSFYNNEISEKSEIFDDQFSVERPDGSNFTLKIRSTKLEDSAMYFCASRTGDFNTEAFFGQGTRLTVV.

This chain joins TRBV30 and TRBJ2-1; 15 bases agree with TRBD2. The germline V gene encodes CDR1 GTSNPN and CDR2 SVGIG (reference sequence). This CDR3 has 17 amino acids. The junction had 6 bases not matched to a gene; V was cut back by 1 base and J by 5 bases. CDR3 sequence (DNA): TGTGCCTGGAGTGGGACTAGCGGGAGGGGGGGACACAATGAGCAGTTCTTC. Its protein product is CAWSGTSGRGGHNEQFF.

Worth noting for this clone: Other DNA sequences in this sample translate to the same CDR3. The J gene is TRBJ2-1, the V gene TRBV4-3; possible D gene TRBD2, 5 bases. Per the germline V gene, CDR1 is LGHNA and CDR2 is YSLEER. The CDR3 spans 15 residues. Trimming removed 1 base at V and 3 bases at J, with 10 bases between. The CDR3 here is CASSQGSGLYNEQFF. In DNA form, the CDR3 reads TGCGCCAGCAGCCAAGGAAGCGGTCTCTACAATGAGCAGTTCTTC.

This sequence joins TRBV15 and TRBJ2-3, with D hard to call. The V gene lost 0 bases and the J gene lost 2 bases, with 3 bases spanning the gap. CDR3 size: 13 residues. CDR1 is LNHNV, CDR2 YYDKDF, per germline (reference sequence). CDR3 DNA sequence: TGTGCCACCAGCAGAGACAACACAGATACGCAGTATTTT. This gives the protein CATSRDNTDTQYF.

This clone was seen a single time. The chain recombines TRBV7-6 with TRBJ1-1, with TRBD1 matching 9 bases. CDR1 is SGHVS and CDR2 is FNYEAQ in the germline V gene. The V and J ends lost 4 bases and 1 base, in that order; junction bases with no gene match: 22. This CDR3 region has 21 residues. CDR3 sequence reads: CASSSILPNWGQGTENTEAFF. CDR3 DNA sequence: TGTGCCAGCAGCTCTATCCTACCGAACTGGGGACAGGGAACCGAGAACACTGAAGCTTTCTTT. Complete variable domain (other parts from reference TRBV7-6 and TRBJ1-1): GAGVSQSPRYKVTKRGQDVALRCDPISGHVSLYWYRQALGQGPEFLTYFNYEAQQDKSGLPNDRFSAERPEGSISTLTIQRTEQRDSAMYRCASSSILPNWGQGTENTEAFFGQGTRLTVV.

V and J are TRBV30 and TRBJ1-5; a weak D match, TRBD1 (6 bases). This CDR3 contains 13 residues. Between the trimmed V and J ends, which lost 5 bases and 0 bases, there was a span of 8 bases. Per germline, CDR1 GTSNPN and CDR2 SVGIG (reference sequence). The CDR3 bases are TGTGCCTGGGGACAGTCTAGCAATCAGCCCCAGCATTTT. This gives the protein CAWGQSSNQPQHF. The full variable domain, its missing parts supplied by reference TRBV30 and TRBJ1-5, is SQTIHQWPATLVQPVGSPLSLECTVEGTSNPNLYWYRQAAGRGLQLLFYSVGIGQISSEVPQNLSASRPQDRQFILSSKKLLLSDSGFYLCAWGQSSNQPQHFGDGTRLSIL.

The chain employs TRBV29-1 and TRBJ2-3; no clear D. CDR1 and CDR2 from the germline V gene are SQVTM and ANQGSEA. Trimming left V 4 bases short and J 5 bases short, with 7 bases between. The CDR3 loop spans 11 amino acids. As DNA, the CDR3 is TGCAGCGTTGCCGAGCGAGATACGCAGTATTTT. Its translation is CSVAERDTQYF.

V is TRBV2 and J is TRBJ2-3, with D maybe TRBD1 (5 bases). The CDR3 runs 14 residues. V lost 1 base and J lost 5, with 10 bases in between. Germline loops: CDR1 SNHLY, CDR2 FYNNEI. CDR3 loop: CASSEGDSLDTQYF. CDR3 DNA sequence: TGTGCCAGCAGTGAAGGTGACAGCTTAGATACGCAGTATTTT.

This chain links TRBV5-8 with TRBJ1-6; D is possibly TRBD1 (6 bases). The V and J ends lost 6 bases and 2 bases respectively, with 18 bases between them. Germline-derived CDR1 and CDR2 are SGHTS and YDEGEE. The CDR3 extends over 17 amino acids. The CDR3 region has the DNA TGTGCCAGCACCGCCCGGGGCAGGGGTGCCTATAATTCACCCCTCCACTTT. Translation: CASTARGRGAYNSPLHF.

This clone was recorded a few times. The chain joins TRBV6-2 or TRBV6-3 to TRBJ2-7, with D tentatively TRBD2 (5 bases). CDR3 length: 13 residues. V was clipped by 2 bases and J by 2 bases, with 7 bases between them. Germline CDR1 is MNHEY and CDR2 is SVGEGT. The CDR3 spells CASSYGRTYEQYF. The CDR3 DNA is TGTGCCAGCAGTTACGGGAGAACCTACGAGCAGTACTTC.

This rearrangement joins TRBV28 to TRBJ2-3, with 13 bases that match TRBD2. Germline V lookup: CDR1 MDHEN, CDR2 SYDVKM. The junction had 6 bases not matched to a gene; V was cut back by 4 bases and J by 2 bases. The CDR3 runs to 17 residues. CDR3 bases: TGTGCCAGCAGTTCGACTGGGACTAGCGGGGTCACAGATACGCAGTATTTT. Its translation: CASSSTGTSGVTDTQYF.